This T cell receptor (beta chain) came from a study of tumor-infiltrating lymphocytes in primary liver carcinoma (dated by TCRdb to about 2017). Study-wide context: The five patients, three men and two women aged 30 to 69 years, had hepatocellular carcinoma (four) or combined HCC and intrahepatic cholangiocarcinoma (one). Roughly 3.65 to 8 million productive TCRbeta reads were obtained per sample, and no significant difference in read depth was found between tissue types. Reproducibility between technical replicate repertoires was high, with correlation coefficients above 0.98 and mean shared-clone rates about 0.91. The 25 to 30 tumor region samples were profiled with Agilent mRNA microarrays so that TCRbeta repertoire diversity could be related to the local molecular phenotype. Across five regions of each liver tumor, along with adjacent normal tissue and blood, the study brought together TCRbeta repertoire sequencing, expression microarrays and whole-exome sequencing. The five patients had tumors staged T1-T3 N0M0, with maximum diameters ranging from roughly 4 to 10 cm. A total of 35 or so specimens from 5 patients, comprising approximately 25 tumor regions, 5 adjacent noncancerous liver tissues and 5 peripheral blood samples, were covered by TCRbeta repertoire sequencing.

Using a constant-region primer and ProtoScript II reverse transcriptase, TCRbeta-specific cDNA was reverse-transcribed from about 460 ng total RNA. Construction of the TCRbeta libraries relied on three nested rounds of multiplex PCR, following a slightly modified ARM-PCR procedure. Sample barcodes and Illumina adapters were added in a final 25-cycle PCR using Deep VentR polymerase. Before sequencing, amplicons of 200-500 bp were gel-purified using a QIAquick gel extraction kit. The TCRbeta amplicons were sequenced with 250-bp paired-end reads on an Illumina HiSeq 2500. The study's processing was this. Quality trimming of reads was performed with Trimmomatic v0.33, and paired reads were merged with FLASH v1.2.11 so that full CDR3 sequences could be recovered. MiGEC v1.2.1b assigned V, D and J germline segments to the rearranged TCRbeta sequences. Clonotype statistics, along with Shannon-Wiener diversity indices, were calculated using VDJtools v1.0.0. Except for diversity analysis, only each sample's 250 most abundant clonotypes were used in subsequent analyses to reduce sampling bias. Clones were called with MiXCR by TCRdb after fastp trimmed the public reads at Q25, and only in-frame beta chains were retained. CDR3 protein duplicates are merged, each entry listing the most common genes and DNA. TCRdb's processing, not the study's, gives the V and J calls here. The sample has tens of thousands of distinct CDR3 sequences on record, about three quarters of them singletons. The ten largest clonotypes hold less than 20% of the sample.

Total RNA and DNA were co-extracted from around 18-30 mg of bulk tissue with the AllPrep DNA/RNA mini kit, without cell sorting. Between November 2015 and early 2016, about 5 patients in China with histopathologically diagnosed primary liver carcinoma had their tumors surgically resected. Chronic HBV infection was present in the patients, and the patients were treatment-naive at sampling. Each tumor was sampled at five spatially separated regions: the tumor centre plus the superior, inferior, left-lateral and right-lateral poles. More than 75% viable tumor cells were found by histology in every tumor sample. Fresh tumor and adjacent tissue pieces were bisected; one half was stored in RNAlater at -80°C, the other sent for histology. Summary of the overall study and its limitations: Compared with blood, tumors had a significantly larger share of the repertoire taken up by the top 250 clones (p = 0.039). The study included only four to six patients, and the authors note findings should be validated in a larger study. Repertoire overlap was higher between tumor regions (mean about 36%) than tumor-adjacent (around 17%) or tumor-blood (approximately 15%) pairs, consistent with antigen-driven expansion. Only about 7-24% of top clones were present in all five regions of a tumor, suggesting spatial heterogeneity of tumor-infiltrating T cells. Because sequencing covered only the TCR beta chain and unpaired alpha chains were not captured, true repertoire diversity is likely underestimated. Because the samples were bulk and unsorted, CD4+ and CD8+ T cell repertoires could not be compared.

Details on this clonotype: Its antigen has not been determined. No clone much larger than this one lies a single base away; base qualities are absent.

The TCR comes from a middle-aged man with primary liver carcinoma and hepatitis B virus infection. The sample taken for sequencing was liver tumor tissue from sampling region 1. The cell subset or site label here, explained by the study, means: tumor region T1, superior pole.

CDR3 region: CATSGTADYNEQFF. The sequence in DNA is TGTGCCACCAGTGGTACGGCGGATTACAATGAGCAGTTCTTC. Here the chain combines TRBV24-1 and TRBJ2-1, with the D segment identity uncertain. From the germline V gene, CDR1 is KGHDR and CDR2 is SFDVKD. The CDR3 has 14 amino acids, counting the end cysteine and phenylalanine. Only the CDR3 region is kept as DNA, spanning 42 bases read in frame from base 1. V gives up 5 bases and J gives up 4 bases, and the segment between their germline ends measures 11 bases.